This TCR beta chain came from a study of T cell changes during pregnancy in multiple sclerosis. Here immunoSEQ multiplex PCR was the method, and the copy in TCRdb shows in-frame clones only, minus some. The table lists 41,000 or so clones, approximately 90% of them singletons. Between the trimmed V and J ends, which lost 1 base and 2 bases, there was a span of 10 bases. The CDR3 has 15 amino acids. Per the germline V gene, CDR1 is SGHRS and CDR2 is YFSETQ. V is TRBV5-1 and J is TRBJ1-5, with D possibly TRBD1 on 5 matching bases. The source is a female donor with multiple sclerosis, enrolled in a pregnancy study. The starting material was CD4+ T cells from peripheral blood mononuclear cells, obtained in the first trimester of pregnancy. CDR3 coding DNA: TGCGCCAGCAGCTTGACAGGCATGGGCAATCAGCCCCAGCATTTT. Its protein is CASSLTGMGNQPQHF.